This TCR beta chain stems from a study of control samples from healthy donors and cancer patients. Using immunoSEQ multiplex PCR, the repertoire was profiled, and TCRdb retains in-frame clones only, with some absent. Among 110,000 or so clones listed, around nine tenths were seen once. Losses at the gene ends were 9 bases for V and 4 bases for J; bases not matched to a gene: 8. Germline V gene lookup returns CDR1 LNHDA and CDR2 SQIVND (reference sequence). This CDR3 has 15 residues. Sequencing was carried out using blood. The sequence was obtained from a young man in good health. V gene TRBV19 combines with J gene TRBJ2-7, with 14 nucleotides matching TRBD2. CDR3 region: CASMGLAGASYEQYF. The CDR3 region has the DNA TGTGCCAGCATGGGACTAGCGGGGGCATCTTACGAGCAGTACTTC.